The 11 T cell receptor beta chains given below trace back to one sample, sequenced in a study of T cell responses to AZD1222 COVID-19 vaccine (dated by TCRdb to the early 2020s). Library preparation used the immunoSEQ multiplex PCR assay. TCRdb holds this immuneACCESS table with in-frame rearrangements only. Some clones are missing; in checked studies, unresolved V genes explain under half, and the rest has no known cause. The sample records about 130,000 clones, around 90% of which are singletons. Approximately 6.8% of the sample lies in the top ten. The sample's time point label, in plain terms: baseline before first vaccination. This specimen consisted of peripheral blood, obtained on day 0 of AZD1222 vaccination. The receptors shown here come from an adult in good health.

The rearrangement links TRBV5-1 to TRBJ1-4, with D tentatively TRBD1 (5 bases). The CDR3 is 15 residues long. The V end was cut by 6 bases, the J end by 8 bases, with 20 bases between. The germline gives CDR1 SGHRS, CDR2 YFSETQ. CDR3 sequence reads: CASTSYGTPTEKLFF. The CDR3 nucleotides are TGCGCCAGCACCTCCTACGGGACCCCCACGGAAAAACTGTTTTTT. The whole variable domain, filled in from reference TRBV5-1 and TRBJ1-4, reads KAGVTQTPRYLIKTRGQQVTLSCSPISGHRSVSWYQQTPGQGLQFLFEYFSETQRNKGNFPGRFSGRQFSNSRSEMNVSTLELGDSALYLCASTSYGTPTEKLFFGSGTQLSVL.

CDR3 sequence reads: CASSGGTGGGYEQYF. The CDR3 coding sequence is TGTGCCAGCAGTGGCGGGACAGGGGGCGGTTACGAGCAGTACTTC. J is TRBJ2-7 and V is TRBV25-1; 12 bases fit TRBD1. The germline gives CDR1 MGHDK, CDR2 SYGVNS. V lost 4 bases to trimming and J lost 4 bases; unmatched junction nucleotides: 5. The CDR3 length is 15 residues.

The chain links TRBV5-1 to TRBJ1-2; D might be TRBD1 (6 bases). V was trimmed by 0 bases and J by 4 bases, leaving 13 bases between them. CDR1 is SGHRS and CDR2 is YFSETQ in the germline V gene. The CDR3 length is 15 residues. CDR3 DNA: TGCGCCAGCAGCTTGGAGGGAGGGGGAGGCTATGGCTACACCTTC. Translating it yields CASSLEGGGGYGYTF.

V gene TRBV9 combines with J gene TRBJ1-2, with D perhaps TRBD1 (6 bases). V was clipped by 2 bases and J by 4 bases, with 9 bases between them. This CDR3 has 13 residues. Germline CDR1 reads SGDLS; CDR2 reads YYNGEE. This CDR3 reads CASSVDRSYGYTF. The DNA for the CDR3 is TGTGCCAGCAGCGTGGACAGATCCTATGGCTACACCTTC.

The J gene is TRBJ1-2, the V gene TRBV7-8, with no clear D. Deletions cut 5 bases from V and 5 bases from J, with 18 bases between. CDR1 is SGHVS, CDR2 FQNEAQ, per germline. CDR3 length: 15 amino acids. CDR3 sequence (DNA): TGTGCCAGCAGCCAACTCCCGGGGATTTTGTATGGCTACACCTTC. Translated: CASSQLPGILYGYTF.

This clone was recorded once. CDR3 sequence (DNA): TGTGCCAGCAGCTTGGGGGGCGCCAGGGTGGACTATGGCTACACCTTC. Translation: CASSLGGARVDYGYTF. V and J are TRBV5-4 and TRBJ1-2; D is perhaps TRBD1 (5 bases). Germline V CDR1 and CDR2: SGHNT, YYREEE (reference sequence). Trimming removed 0 bases from V and 3 bases from J, with 15 bases in between. The CDR3 runs 16 residues.

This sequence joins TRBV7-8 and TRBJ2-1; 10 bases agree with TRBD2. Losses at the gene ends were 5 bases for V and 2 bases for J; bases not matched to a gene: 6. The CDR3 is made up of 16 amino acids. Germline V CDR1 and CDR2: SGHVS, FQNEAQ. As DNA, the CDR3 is TGTGCCAGCAGCCCTTTAGCGGGGGGACCCTACAATGAGCAGTTCTTC. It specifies CASSPLAGGPYNEQFF.

The CDR3 reads CASSLGDRGHDTQYF. The CDR3 bases are TGCGCCAGCAGCTTGGGGGACAGGGGACATGATACGCAGTATTTT. The chain employs TRBV5-1 and TRBJ2-3; 10 positions match TRBD1. The CDR3 spans 15 residues. Trimming cost V 0 bases and J 6 bases; bases outside gene matches: 4. Germline CDR1 reads SGHRS; CDR2 reads YFSETQ.

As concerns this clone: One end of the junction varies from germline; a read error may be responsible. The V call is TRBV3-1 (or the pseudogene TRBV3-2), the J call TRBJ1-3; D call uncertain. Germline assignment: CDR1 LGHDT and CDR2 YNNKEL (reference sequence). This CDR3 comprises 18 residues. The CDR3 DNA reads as TGTGCCAGCACCCAAGGGAGCTACGGCGGCAAATCTGGAAACACCATATATTTT. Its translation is CASTQGSYGGKSGNTIYF.

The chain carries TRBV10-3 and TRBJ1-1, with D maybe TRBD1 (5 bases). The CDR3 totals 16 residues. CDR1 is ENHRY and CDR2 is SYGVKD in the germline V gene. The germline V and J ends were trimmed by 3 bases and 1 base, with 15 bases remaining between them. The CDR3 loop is CAISEYGVGTNTEAFF. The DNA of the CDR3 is TGTGCCATCAGTGAATATGGGGTGGGGACGAACACTGAAGCTTTCTTT.

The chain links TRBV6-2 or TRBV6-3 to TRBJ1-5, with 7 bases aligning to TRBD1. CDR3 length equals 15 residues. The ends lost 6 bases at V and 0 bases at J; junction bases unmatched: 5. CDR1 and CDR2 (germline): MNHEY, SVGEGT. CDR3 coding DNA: TGTGCCAGCAGCTCCAGGGGGGTTAGCAATCAGCCCCAGCATTTT. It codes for CASSSRGVSNQPQHF.